The 9 T cell receptor beta chains below were found in one sample sequenced in a study of T cell repertoires in cytomegalovirus infection. One entry per CDR3 protein, called by TCRdb with MiXCR from the reads. The sample consists of 250,000 to 300,000 distinct CDR3 sequences, around 25% of them appearing once. Material: PBMCs. The receptors were gathered from a human donor in good health (CMV status not recorded). Some clones in this sample may be carry-over from other donors' samples.

Ten or more counts support this clonotype. This chain connects TRBV11-3 to TRBJ2-7; TRBD1 agrees at 9 bases. The CDR3 extends over 14 amino acids. CDR1 and CDR2 (germline): SGHNT, YENEEA. The junction had 7 bases not matched to a gene; V was cut back by 5 bases and J by 5 bases. CDR3 residues: CASSRDRVTHEQYF. The CDR3 DNA is TGTGCCAGCAGCCGGGACAGGGTTACACACGAGCAGTACTTC.

The chain recombines TRBV3-1 with TRBJ2-5; D may be TRBD1 (5 bases). Germline-derived CDR1 and CDR2 are LGHDT and YNNKEL (reference sequence). The CDR3 extends over 14 amino acids. The V end was cut by 4 bases, the J end by 5 bases, with 14 bases between. As DNA, the CDR3 is TGTGCCAGCAGCCCAACAGGAAGTGGCGAGACCCAGTACTTC. This encodes CASSPTGSGETQYF.

This clonotype was recorded a few times. The chain combines TRBV20-1 with TRBJ1-5, with TRBD1 matching 9 bases. Losses at the gene ends were 3 bases for V and 6 bases for J; bases not matched to a gene: 9. Germline-derived CDR1 and CDR2 are DFQATT and SNEGSKA (reference sequence). The length of the CDR3 is 15 residues. The chain's CDR3 is CSASPGTGSIQPQHF. CDR3 DNA: TGCAGTGCTAGCCCCGGGACAGGGTCGATTCAGCCCCAGCATTTT.

The chain uses TRBV29-1 and TRBJ1-3, with D unclear. Germline V lookup: CDR1 SQVTM, CDR2 ANQGSEA. V lost 2 bases to trimming and J lost 3 bases, with 8 bases between them. There are 13 residues in the CDR3. The CDR3 DNA reads as TGCAGCGTTGAATATCAGTTTGGAAACACCATATATTTT. Encoded protein: CSVEYQFGNTIYF.

The rearrangement links TRBV14 to TRBJ2-5; no definite D call. V was cut by 1 base and J by 5 bases, with 2 bases left in between. The length of the CDR3 is 11 residues. The germline V gene has CDR1 SGHDN and CDR2 FVKESK. CDR3 nucleotides: TGTGCCAGCAGCCAAGTCGAGACCCAGTACTTC. Translation: CASSQVETQYF.

The CDR3 nucleotides are TGTGCCAGCAGTTTTGGGGGGGAATTGGGGAACACTGAAGCTTTCTTT. Amino acid sequence: CASSFGGELGNTEAFF. This rearrangement joins TRBV28 to TRBJ1-1, with D perhaps matching TRBD1 (5 bases). V lost 3 bases and J lost 1, with 15 bases in between. CDR1 MDHEN and CDR2 SYDVKM come from the germline V gene. This CDR3 is 16 amino acids long.

J is TRBJ2-7 and V is TRBV7-2, with TRBD2 matching over 7 bases. CDR1 is SGHTA, CDR2 FQGNSA, per germline. The CDR3 has 14 residues. Trimming took 5 bases from V and 10 from J; bases not matched to a gene: 14. CDR3 coding DNA: TGTGCCAGCAGCCCGACTAGCCCGTCATTAGATCAGTACTTC. It specifies CASSPTSPSLDQYF.

Ten or more counts support this clonotype. V is TRBV12-3 or TRBV12-4 and J is TRBJ2-5, with D unclear. Deletions cut 3 bases from V and 2 bases from J, with 16 bases between. The CDR3 contains 16 residues. The CDR3 sequence: CASSFRGVRSQETQYF. CDR3 in DNA: TGTGCCAGCAGTTTCCGAGGAGTTCGTTCACAAGAGACCCAGTACTTC.

This clonotype has at least ten counts. The rearrangement links TRBV7-2 to TRBJ2-1, with TRBD2 as a possible D gene (6 bases). The germline gives CDR1 SGHTA, CDR2 FQGNSA. The CDR3 contains 16 residues. Trimming left V 0 bases short and J 3 bases short, with 12 bases between. The CDR3 here is CASSLAGGGHYNEQFF. CDR3 nucleotide sequence: TGTGCCAGCAGCTTAGCTGGCGGAGGGCACTACAATGAGCAGTTCTTC.